A single sample gave rise to the 32 T cell receptor beta chains below, sequenced in a study of cytomegalovirus exposure and HLA in healthy donors. With 60 Vbeta and 13 Jbeta primers, the PCR was carried out. Profiling relied on immunoSEQ multiplex PCR, and the TCRdb table lists in-frame clones only, not all of them. The table records more than 95,000 clones, about 80% of them present only once. Input material: PBMCs. Receptors were obtained from a woman younger than 35 in good health and CMV-seropositive.

This chain joins TRBV6-6 and TRBJ1-3; D is undetermined. The length of the CDR3 is 16 residues. V dropped 7 bases and J dropped 0 bases, with 16 bases sitting between them. The germline V gene encodes CDR1 MNHNY and CDR2 SVGAGI (reference sequence). Here the CDR3 DNA reads TGTGCCAGCACGAACGCCCGACTAAGCTCTGGAAACACCATATATTTT. This sequence encodes CASTNARLSSGNTIYF.

The V gene is TRBV10-1, the J gene TRBJ2-1, with D possibly TRBD2 on 5 matching bases. The CDR3 covers 13 residues. V lost 0 bases, J lost 10 bases, and 10 bases lay in between. Germline CDR1 is WNHNN and CDR2 is SYGVQD (reference sequence). The chain's CDR3 is CASSESISGEQFF. The CDR3 DNA reads TGCGCCAGCAGTGAGTCTATCAGCGGCGAGCAGTTCTTC.

J is TRBJ2-3 and V is TRBV7-8; D remains unclear. V was pared by 6 bases and J by 0 bases, with 10 bases between. Germline V gene lookup returns CDR1 SGHVS and CDR2 FQNEAQ. CDR3 length: 14 amino acids. This chain's CDR3 is CASRRLTSTDTQYF. The DNA for the CDR3 is TGTGCCAGCAGGCGGCTGACTAGCACAGATACGCAGTATTTT. The entire variable domain, with the rest obtained from reference TRBV7-8 and TRBJ2-3, is as follows: GAGVSQSPRYKVAKRGQDVALRCDPISGHVSLFWYQQALGQGPEFLTYFQNEAQLDKSGLPSDRFFAERPEGSVSTLKIQRTQQEDSAVYLCASRRLTSTDTQYFGPGTRLTVL.

The CDR3: CASSVGASGADEQFF. CDR3 sequence (DNA): TGTGCCAGCAGCGTAGGGGCTAGTGGGGCCGATGAGCAGTTCTTC. This chain connects TRBV9 to TRBJ2-1; perhaps TRBD1 as D (5 bases). This CDR3 spans 15 amino acids. Per the germline V gene, CDR1 is SGDLS and CDR2 is YYNGEE. V was trimmed by 0 bases and J by 8 bases, leaving 15 bases between them.

The CDR3 reads CASSLSGVEEQYF. The CDR3 DNA reads as TGTGCCAGCAGCTTGTCAGGGGTTGAAGAGCAGTACTTC. This chain connects TRBV5-4 to TRBJ2-7, with D possibly TRBD1 on 6 matching bases. With 1 base removed from V and 7 bases from J, the gap between germline ends came to 12 bases. The CDR3 consists of 13 residues. The germline V gene encodes CDR1 SGHNT and CDR2 YYREEE (reference sequence).

The gene calls are TRBV6-6 and TRBJ2-7; 8 nucleotides agree with TRBD2. V lost 10 bases, J lost 6 bases, and 11 bases stayed unmatched. CDR1 and CDR2 from the germline V gene are MNHNY and SVGAGI (reference sequence). There are 13 residues in the CDR3. The CDR3 reads CATLREGGLEQYF. The CDR3 DNA reads as TGTGCCACCCTTCGGGAGGGAGGGCTCGAGCAGTACTTC.

The rearrangement links TRBV28 to TRBJ1-4, with TRBD1 identical over 10 bases. The CDR3 is 18 amino acids. V lost 7 bases to trimming and J lost 5 bases; unmatched junction nucleotides: 16. Germline assignment: CDR1 MDHEN and CDR2 SYDVKM. The CDR3 bases are TGTGCCAGCAATTTCGACCGGGGGACAGGGGTAGTGAATGAAAAACTGTTTTTT. Residues: CASNFDRGTGVVNEKLFF. Based on the CDR3 plus reference TRBV28 and TRBJ1-4, the full variable domain is DVKVTQSSRYLVKRTGEKVFLECVQDMDHENMFWYRQDPGLGLRLIYFSYDVKMKEKGDIPEGYSVSREKKERFSLILESASTNQTSMYLCASNFDRGTGVVNEKLFFGSGTQLSVL.

V and J are TRBV10-3 and TRBJ2-3; 11 bases agree with TRBD2. The germline CDR1 and CDR2 sequences are ENHRY and SYGVKD. The CDR3 has 13 residues. V shed 6 bases and J 5 bases; nucleotides not matched to a gene: 1. This CDR3 is CAISGTSGDTQYF. The DNA for the CDR3 is TGTGCCATCAGCGGGACTAGCGGAGATACGCAGTATTTT.

The CDR3 DNA reads as TGTGCCAGCAGTTTTCTAGCGGGCCCCTACGAGCAGTACTTC. It specifies CASSFLAGPYEQYF. The chain joins TRBV28 to TRBJ2-7, with TRBD2 identical over 8 bases. The CDR3 is 14 residues long. Looked up from germline, CDR1 is MDHEN and CDR2 is SYDVKM. The V gene end was trimmed by 3 bases and the J gene end by 2 bases; junction bases not matched to a gene: 3.

The genes are TRBV7-9 and TRBJ2-7, with a tentative D call TRBD1 (5 bases). Germline V gene lookup returns CDR1 SEHNR and CDR2 FQNEAQ (reference sequence). The CDR3 runs to 15 residues. Trimming left V 4 bases short and J 3 bases short, with 16 bases between. The chain's CDR3 is CASSSRAGKSYEQYF. The CDR3 DNA follows: TGTGCCAGCAGCTCCCGCGCAGGGAAGAGCTACGAGCAGTACTTC.

This clone was found a few times. The chain combines TRBV28 with TRBJ1-1; D not resolved. CDR1 and CDR2 from the germline V gene are MDHEN and SYDVKM. The CDR3 runs 11 residues. The V end lost 1 base, the J end lost 11 bases, and 8 bases lay between the germline ends. The CDR3 is CASSLYGGAFF. CDR3 coding DNA: TGTGCCAGCAGTTTATACGGCGGTGCTTTCTTT.

The CDR3 bases are TGTGCCATCAGATTGACAGGGGAGTCCTACGAGCAGTACTTC. As protein: CAIRLTGESYEQYF. The chain has TRBV10-3 and TRBJ2-7; 8 nucleotides line up with TRBD1. The CDR3 contains 14 residues. CDR1 is ENHRY, CDR2 SYGVKD, per germline. V lost 6 bases to trimming and J lost 1 base; unmatched junction nucleotides: 5.

The chain joins TRBV4-1 to TRBJ2-3, with D tentatively TRBD2 (6 bases). Germline V gene lookup returns CDR1 MGHRA and CDR2 YSYEKL. V lost 1 base and J lost 2, with 10 bases in between. There are 15 residues in the CDR3. The CDR3 nucleotides read TGCGCCAGCAGCCAAGGAGGGGACTCCACAGATACGCAGTATTTT. This sequence encodes CASSQGGDSTDTQYF.

This clone was recorded once. The chain carries TRBV27 and TRBJ2-7; D is uncertain. Germline CDR1 MNHEY, CDR2 SMNVEV (reference sequence). The CDR3 has 13 residues. Trimming removed 2 bases from V and 6 bases from J, with 11 bases in between. CDR3 sequence reads: CASSLGPSGEQYF. CDR3 in DNA: TGTGCCAGCAGTTTAGGGCCGTCCGGCGAGCAGTACTTC.

The V and J genes are TRBV5-4 and TRBJ2-7, with 9 bases matching TRBD2. The V segment lost 4 bases and the J segment 4 bases; nucleotides outside the gene matches: 12. The CDR3 runs 16 residues. Germline V gives CDR1 SGHNT, CDR2 YYREEE (reference sequence). DNA of the CDR3: TGTGCCAGCAGCCAAGGGGGCGGGACTAGCCCTTACGAGCAGTACTTC. Amino acids: CASSQGGGTSPYEQYF. Drawing the rest from reference TRBV5-4 and TRBJ2-7, the complete variable domain is ETGVTQSPTHLIKTRGQQVTLRCSSQSGHNTVSWYQQALGQGPQFIFQYYREEENGRGNFPPRFSGLQFPNYSSELNVNALELDDSALYLCASSQGGGTSPYEQYFGPGTRLTVT.

This clone was found a few times. This chain joins TRBV11-3 and TRBJ1-1; the D is unclear. Per the germline V gene, CDR1 is SGHNT and CDR2 is YENEEA. The CDR3 sequence is 15 residues long. Trimming took 1 base from V and 1 from J, leaving 10 bases between them. As DNA, the CDR3 is TGTGCCAGCAGCTTAGGAGGGAGAGGGAACACTGAAGCTTTCTTT. Translating it yields CASSLGGRGNTEAFF.

This chain uses TRBV5-1 with TRBJ2-1; TRBD2 aligns across 10 bases. Trimming removed 4 bases from V and 5 bases from J; junction bases left unmatched: 9. The germline gives CDR1 SGHRS, CDR2 YFSETQ. The CDR3 loop spans 16 amino acids. The CDR3 DNA reads as TGCGCCAGCAGCCTTCAAGCGGGAGGGCCGGACAATGAGCAGTTCTTC. Amino acids: CASSLQAGGPDNEQFF. The variable domain in full, completed from reference TRBV5-1 and TRBJ2-1, reads KAGVTQTPRYLIKTRGQQVTLSCSPISGHRSVSWYQQTPGQGLQFLFEYFSETQRNKGNFPGRFSGRQFSNSRSEMNVSTLELGDSALYLCASSLQAGGPDNEQFFGPGTRLTVL.

The chain joins TRBV27 to TRBJ2-1, with 7 bases matching TRBD2. The CDR3 has 16 amino acids. CDR1 is MNHEY and CDR2 is SMNVEV in the germline V gene (reference sequence). J gave up 9 bases and V 4 bases, and 15 bases lay outside the gene matches. In DNA form, the CDR3 reads TGTGCCAGCAGTTCCTCTCCGGGAGGCGGCGGTGGTGAGCAGTTCTTC. Translation: CASSSSPGGGGGEQFF.

The J gene is TRBJ2-7, the V gene TRBV5-1, with 7 bases aligning to TRBD1. Germline-derived CDR1 and CDR2 are SGHRS and YFSETQ. Germline trimming cut 4 bases from V and 0 bases from J; bases unmatched to any gene: 4. The CDR3 loop spans 14 amino acids. CDR3 residues: CASSPGTVSYEQYF. Here the CDR3 DNA reads TGCGCCAGCAGCCCCGGGACAGTCTCCTACGAGCAGTACTTC.

This sequence joins TRBV11-3 and TRBJ2-4; D perhaps matches TRBD2 (5 bases). V lost 8 bases and J lost 0, with 11 bases in between. The germline CDR1 and CDR2 sequences are SGHNT and YENEEA. CDR3 length equals 14 residues. The CDR3 DNA follows: TGTGCCAGCGCCGAAGGACTAGCCAAAAACATTCAGTACTTC. This sequence encodes CASAEGLAKNIQYF. Based on the CDR3 plus reference TRBV11-3 and TRBJ2-4, the full variable domain is EAGVVQSPRYKIIEKKQPVAFWCNPISGHNTLYWYLQNLGQGPELLIRYENEEAVDDSQLPKDRFSAERLKGVDSTLKIQPAELGDSAVYLCASAEGLAKNIQYFGAGTRLSVL.

The J gene is TRBJ2-1, the V gene TRBV19; 14 bases agree with TRBD2. Germline V gives CDR1 LNHDA, CDR2 SQIVND (reference sequence). J lost 6 bases, V lost 3 bases, and 16 bases had no gene match. There are 20 residues in the CDR3. As DNA, the CDR3 is TGTGCCAGTAGTATTAAGGTGGGACTAGCGGGAGTAAGGGGGTCCAATGAGCAGTTCTTC. The encoded protein is CASSIKVGLAGVRGSNEQFF.

This chain joins TRBV9 and TRBJ2-3, with 8 nucleotides matching TRBD1. In germline, CDR1 is SGDLS, CDR2 YYNGEE. This CDR3 is 16 amino acids long. V shed 0 bases and J 2 bases; nucleotides not matched to a gene: 5. CDR3 amino acids: CASSVALTGDTDTQYF. CDR3 nucleotide sequence: TGTGCCAGCAGCGTAGCTTTGACAGGGGACACAGATACGCAGTATTTT. The full variable domain, with the rest looked up from reference TRBV9 and TRBJ2-3, is DSGVTQTPKHLITATGQRVTLRCSPRSGDLSVYWYQQSLDQGLQFLIQYYNGEERAKGNILERFSAQQFPDLHSELNLSSLELGDSALYFCASSVALTGDTDTQYFGPGTRLTVL.

This clone appeared a few times. The chain employs TRBV5-4 and TRBJ2-5; TRBD2 matches at 9 bases. The J call may be faulty, since TRBJ2-7 better matches the DNA end. The germline CDR1 and CDR2 sequences are SGHNT and YYREEE (reference sequence). The CDR3 has 17 amino acids. CDR3 in amino acids: CASSFVAGANLVYEQYF. The CDR3 DNA sequence: TGTGCCAGCAGCTTTGTAGCGGGAGCCAATTTGGTTTACGAGCAGTACTTC.

The rearrangement links TRBV2 to TRBJ2-3; D may be TRBD1 (6 bases). V gave up 8 bases and J gave up 1 base, with 16 bases separating them. CDR1 is SNHLY, CDR2 FYNNEI, per germline. The CDR3 covers 15 residues. Here the CDR3 DNA reads TGTGCCAGCGCATACTCACAGGGAGGCACAGATACGCAGTATTTT. It is translated as CASAYSQGGTDTQYF.

The V gene is TRBV27, the J gene TRBJ2-7; the D gene is possibly TRBD1 (5 bases). The CDR3 sequence is 14 residues long. Germline-derived CDR1 and CDR2 are MNHEY and SMNVEV (reference sequence). Trimming removed 2 bases from V and 2 bases from J, with 10 bases in between. CDR3 sequence (DNA): TGTGCCAGCAGTTTAGGGGCAGGTACCTACGAGCAGTACTTC. This encodes CASSLGAGTYEQYF.

The chain joins TRBV9 to TRBJ1-2, with D unclear. Trimming stripped 4 bases from V and 7 bases from J, with 8 bases between. Germline V gene data show CDR1 as SGDLS and CDR2 as YYNGEE. This CDR3 contains 11 residues. CDR3 sequence reads: CASSPGFGYTF. CDR3 DNA sequence: TGTGCCAGCAGCCCCGGTTTTGGCTACACCTTC.

The chain is built from TRBV25-1 and TRBJ2-7; 7 bases are shared with TRBD2. From germline, CDR1 is MGHDK and CDR2 SYGVNS. The V and J ends lost 1 base and 2 bases, in that order; junction bases with no gene match: 5. The CDR3 is 15 residues long. This CDR3 is CASSESSSGPYEQYF. In DNA, the CDR3 is TGTGCCAGCAGTGAATCGTCTAGCGGCCCCTACGAGCAGTACTTC.

This chain links TRBV18 with TRBJ2-1, with 11 bases identical to TRBD2. This CDR3 spans 16 amino acids. The V and J ends lost 3 bases and 7 bases, in that order; junction bases with no gene match: 8. Looked up from germline, CDR1 is KGHSH and CDR2 is LQKENI. The CDR3: CASSPVTSGSWNEQFF. Written as DNA, the CDR3 is TGTGCCAGCTCACCGGTTACTAGCGGGAGTTGGAATGAGCAGTTCTTC. Using reference TRBV18 and TRBJ2-1 for the parts outside the CDR3, the full variable domain is NAGVMQNPRHLVRRRGQEARLRCSPMKGHSHVYWYRQLPEEGLKFMVYLQKENIIDESGMPKERFSAEFPKEGPSILRIQQVVRGDSAAYFCASSPVTSGSWNEQFFGPGTRLTVL.

This clone appeared once. This CDR3 is CASSSPGTEIQETQYF. For the CDR3, the DNA is TGTGCCAGCAGCTCGCCAGGGACAGAGATACAAGAGACCCAGTACTTC. V and J are TRBV5-6 and TRBJ2-5; 7 bases are a match to TRBD1. The germline CDR1 and CDR2 sequences are SGHDT and YYEEEE. V shed 3 bases and J 2 bases; nucleotides not matched to a gene: 10. CDR3 length: 16 amino acids. The entire variable domain, with the rest obtained from reference TRBV5-6 and TRBJ2-5, is as follows: DAGVTQSPTHLIKTRGQQVTLRCSPKSGHDTVSWYQQALGQGPQFIFQYYEEEERQRGNFPDRFSGHQFPNYSSELNVNALLLGDSALYLCASSSPGTEIQETQYFGPGTRLLVL.

The V and J genes are TRBV28 and TRBJ2-1, with a possible D match to TRBD1 (7 bases). Trimming pared 10 bases from V and 7 bases from J, leaving 23 bases between. Germline CDR1 MDHEN, CDR2 SYDVKM. The CDR3 runs to 15 residues. The CDR3 region has the DNA TGTGCCAATTCGCCCGCCGGCAGGGGGACTAATGAGCAGTTCTTC. Translation gives CANSPAGRGTNEQFF. Variable domain in full (rest from reference TRBV28 and TRBJ2-1): DVKVTQSSRYLVKRTGEKVFLECVQDMDHENMFWYRQDPGLGLRLIYFSYDVKMKEKGDIPEGYSVSREKKERFSLILESASTNQTSMYLCANSPAGRGTNEQFFGPGTRLTVL.

This clone has just one count. This CDR3 is CSVDPGLSYGYTF. The CDR3 DNA is TGCAGCGTTGACCCGGGACTGTCCTATGGCTACACCTTC. The chain employs TRBV29-1 and TRBJ1-2; a weak D match, TRBD1 (5 bases). Germline loops: CDR1 SQVTM, CDR2 ANQGSEA. Trimming cost V 3 bases and J 4 bases, with 12 bases left between them. This CDR3 has 13 amino acids. Full variable domain (outside the CDR3, taken from reference TRBV29-1 and TRBJ1-2): SAVISQKPSRDICQRGTSLTIQCQVDSQVTMMFWYRQQPGQSLTLIATANQGSEATYESGFVIDKFPISRPNLTFSTLTVSNMSPEDSSIYLCSVDPGLSYGYTFGSGTRLTVV.

The V and J genes are TRBV27 and TRBJ2-3; 7 bases match TRBD1. CDR1 MNHEY and CDR2 SMNVEV come from the germline V gene (reference sequence). Trimming at V came to 5 bases and at J to 3 bases, leaving 5 bases not matched to a gene. The CDR3 runs to 14 residues. The chain's CDR3 is CASSLLTGTDTQYF. In nucleotides, the CDR3 is TGTGCCAGCAGTCTCCTGACAGGGACAGATACGCAGTATTTT.